These 9 T cell receptor beta chains share one sample of origin, sequenced in a study of vaccination effects on CD4 cells after COVID-19. Expansion of antigen-specific CD4+ T cells with viral peptide pools was carried out by the ViraFEST assay before sequencing. Scientists isolated CD4+ T cells after a roughly 10-day culture period ended. No antigen has been assigned to these receptors. Data came from immunoSEQ multiplex PCR; TCRdb stores just in-frame clones and leaves some out. The table shows about 79,000 clones, with roughly four fifths occurring only once. Sequenced here: CD4+ T cells from PBMCs cultured with HCoV-229E spike peptides, sampled before COVID-19 vaccination. The receptors stem from a human donor who received a COVID-19 vaccine.

The chain joins TRBV7-3 to TRBJ1-6; possibly TRBD1 for D (5 bases). The germline V gene has CDR1 SGHTA and CDR2 FQGTGA. This CDR3 has 13 amino acids. The V end was cut by 2 bases, the J end by 8 bases, with 7 bases between. CDR3 sequence: CASSLVQDSPLHF. The CDR3 DNA is TGTGCCAGCAGCTTAGTACAGGATTCACCCCTCCACTTT.

This clone occurred a few times. The chain carries TRBV5-4 and TRBJ1-5; D gene unclear. CDR3 length: 14 residues. Deletions cut 0 bases from V and 0 bases from J, with 4 bases between. The germline CDR1 and CDR2 sequences are SGHNT and YYREEE (reference sequence). CDR3 sequence reads: CASSLEGSNQPQHF. The CDR3 DNA reads as TGTGCCAGCAGCTTGGAGGGTAGCAATCAGCCCCAGCATTTT.

The CDR3 loop is CASSSGTVNTGELFF. In nucleotides, the CDR3 is TGTGCCAGCAGCTCCGGGACAGTGAACACCGGGGAGCTGTTTTTT. This rearrangement joins TRBV7-6 to TRBJ2-2, with 7 bases identical to TRBD1. Germline V gene sequence: CDR1 SGHVS, CDR2 FNYEAQ. This CDR3 region has 15 residues. V lost 4 bases and J lost 1; bases outside the gene matches: 3.

The rearrangement joins TRBV5-1 to TRBJ2-5, with D tentatively TRBD1 (6 bases). The germline V gene encodes CDR1 SGHRS and CDR2 YFSETQ. The CDR3 extends over 14 amino acids. V gave up 4 bases and J gave up 2 bases, with 12 bases separating them. CDR3 loop: CASSAGAWQETQYF. For the CDR3, the DNA is TGCGCCAGCAGCGCAGGGGCTTGGCAAGAGACCCAGTACTTC.

This chain connects TRBV5-1 to TRBJ2-2; no reliable D call. CDR1 SGHRS and CDR2 YFSETQ come from the germline V gene. V was pared by 2 bases and J by 1 base, with 12 bases between. The CDR3 sequence is 16 residues long. The CDR3 sequence: CASSFSGRVNTGELFF. As DNA, the CDR3 is TGCGCCAGCAGCTTTTCCGGGCGCGTGAACACCGGGGAGCTGTTTTTT.

The V gene is TRBV7-3, the J gene TRBJ2-1; D unresolved. The CDR3 has 16 amino acids. Germline loops: CDR1 SGHTA, CDR2 FQGTGA. V shed 1 base and J shed 0 bases, with 10 bases lying between them. As DNA, the CDR3 is TGTGCCAGCAGCTTAAACCCAGAGAGCTCCTACAATGAGCAGTTCTTC. It yields the protein CASSLNPESSYNEQFF.

This clone was found a few times. V usage is TRBV2 and J usage is TRBJ1-1, with unresolved D. Between the trimmed V and J ends, which lost 4 bases and 0 bases, there was a span of 3 bases. This CDR3 has 12 amino acids. Per the germline V gene, CDR1 is SNHLY and CDR2 is FYNNEI. CDR3 nucleotide sequence: TGTGCCAGCAGTGCGGTGAACACTGAAGCTTTCTTT. Protein: CASSAVNTEAFF.

The rearrangement links TRBV3-1 (or the pseudogene TRBV3-2) to TRBJ2-3; TRBD1 is a possible D gene (6 bases). V was cut by 3 bases and J by 4 bases, with 11 bases left in between. The CDR3 is 14 amino acids. Germline CDR1 is LGHDT and CDR2 is YNNKEL (reference sequence). The CDR3 is CASSQTGGADTQYF. Written as DNA, the CDR3 is TGTGCCAGCAGCCAGACAGGAGGAGCAGATACGCAGTATTTT.

J is TRBJ1-5 and V is TRBV6-2 or TRBV6-3; perhaps TRBD1 as D (6 bases). CDR1 and CDR2 from the germline V gene are MNHEY and SVGEGT. Trimming took 7 bases from V and 3 from J, leaving 16 bases between them. The CDR3 contains 15 residues. This CDR3 reads CASTPGGSFNQPQHF. The DNA for the CDR3 is TGTGCCAGCACCCCGGGGGGCTCATTCAATCAGCCCCAGCATTTT.